Below are 13 T cell receptor beta chains sequenced from a single sample in a study of T cell repertoires in cytomegalovirus infection. TCRdb passed the reads through MiXCR, listing each CDR3 protein once. Of about 52,000 distinct CDR3 sequences in the sample, about 20% were seen once. What these receptors recognize is not known. The sample was CD8+ T cells from cultured PBMCs, taken from culture after CMV antigen stimulation. Source of these receptors: a human donor in good health (CMV status not recorded). Some clones in this sample may be carry-over from other donors' samples.

This clonotype was counted a few times. The chain is built from TRBV7-6 and TRBJ2-2; 7 bases align to TRBD1. The V gene's germline CDR1 is SGHVS and CDR2 FNYEAQ. Unmatched junction bases numbered 12, after V lost 7 bases and J lost 4 bases. CDR3 length equals 16 residues. CDR3 region: CASTLPGQISTGELFF. CDR3 in DNA: TGTGCCAGCACACTTCCGGGACAGATAAGCACCGGGGAGCTGTTTTTT.

This clonotype turned up a few times. J is TRBJ2-1 and V is TRBV6-1; D is tentatively TRBD1 or TRBD2 (5 bases each). The CDR3 length is 15 residues. Germline CDR1 reads MNHNS; CDR2 reads SASEGT. Between the trimmed V and J ends, which lost 3 bases and 1 base, there was a span of 10 bases. CDR3 nucleotide sequence: TGTGCCAGCAGTGACGGGACGGATTCCTACAATGAGCAGTTCTTC. It encodes CASSDGTDSYNEQFF.

CDR3 nucleotides: TGTGCCAGCAGCTCGGGCCCCGACACCGGGGAGCTGTTTTTT. It is translated as CASSSGPDTGELFF. The genes are TRBV7-6 and TRBJ2-2; D unclear. CDR3 length: 14 amino acids. Germline CDR1 SGHVS, CDR2 FNYEAQ. V gave up 4 bases and J gave up 3 bases, with 9 bases separating them.

Here the CDR3 reads CASRPTSGGALEQFF. CDR3 nucleotides: TGTGCCAGCAGGCCTACTAGCGGGGGGGCCCTTGAGCAGTTCTTC. V is TRBV27 and J is TRBJ2-1, with 13 bases matching TRBD2. V was clipped by 6 bases and J by 9 bases; unmatched bases: 8. The length of the CDR3 is 15 residues. Germline V gene sequence: CDR1 MNHEY, CDR2 SMNVEV (reference sequence).

This clonotype was counted a few times. The chain couples TRBV11-2 to TRBJ2-1; D might be TRBD1 or TRBD2, each matching 5 bases. CDR1 is SGHAT and CDR2 is FQNNGV in the germline V gene. V was pared by 5 bases and J by 9 bases, with 17 bases between. This CDR3 is 14 amino acids long. The CDR3 spells CASSPGRRDREQFF. The CDR3 DNA sequence: TGTGCCAGCAGCCCAGGACGCAGGGACCGTGAGCAGTTCTTC.

This clonotype was counted only a few times. This chain joins TRBV6-2 or TRBV6-3 and TRBJ2-7; D perhaps matches TRBD1 (5 bases). The CDR3 extends over 16 amino acids. V was pared by 2 bases and J by 2 bases, with 16 bases between. The germline gives CDR1 MNHEY, CDR2 SVGEGT. The CDR3 protein is CASSYPTDPHTYEQYF. CDR3 DNA sequence: TGTGCCAGCAGTTACCCGACAGACCCGCATACCTACGAGCAGTACTTC.

The chain couples TRBV5-6 to TRBJ1-1; D might be TRBD1 (5 bases). Trimming took off 4 bases at V and 3 bases at J, with 22 bases between the two ends. The CDR3 runs 17 residues. CDR1 and CDR2 from the germline V gene are SGHDT and YYEEEE. In nucleotides, the CDR3 is TGTGCCAGCAGCGGGGGTTTTCGCGGGACGCCAGACACTGAAGCTTTCTTT. This sequence encodes CASSGGFRGTPDTEAFF. Together with reference TRBV5-6 and TRBJ1-1, the CDR3 gives the full variable domain: DAGVTQSPTHLIKTRGQQVTLRCSPKSGHDTVSWYQQALGQGPQFIFQYYEEEERQRGNFPDRFSGHQFPNYSSELNVNALLLGDSALYLCASSGGFRGTPDTEAFFGQGTRLTVV.

The rearrangement joins TRBV7-4 to TRBJ2-2, with D uncertain. Germline CDR1 SGHVT, CDR2 SQSDAQ. This CDR3 contains 11 residues. Trimming pared 7 bases from V and 5 bases from J, leaving 5 bases between. CDR3 sequence reads: CASTKTGELFF. DNA of the CDR3: TGTGCCAGCACCAAAACCGGGGAGCTGTTTTTT.

The chain recombines TRBV6-6 with TRBJ1-5, with D perhaps TRBD1 (6 bases). The CDR3 runs 14 residues. Trimming shortened V by 6 bases and J by 5 bases, and 14 bases separated the two germline ends. Per the germline V gene, CDR1 is MNHNY and CDR2 is SVGAGI (reference sequence). DNA of the CDR3: TGTGCCAGCAGCCTCATGACAGGCTATCAGCCCCAGCATTTT. Encoded protein: CASSLMTGYQPQHF.

The V gene is TRBV13, the J gene TRBJ1-1; D is unresolved. Trimming removed 5 bases at V and 6 bases at J, with 16 bases between. Germline-derived CDR1 and CDR2 are PRHDT and FYEKMQ (reference sequence). The CDR3 consists of 14 residues. The CDR3 is CASSPTPSTSEAFF. The DNA of the CDR3 is TGTGCCAGCAGCCCGACCCCAAGTACTTCTGAAGCTTTCTTT.

This clonotype was counted many times. The CDR3 sequence: CASSFGTGGFNQPQHF. The CDR3 nucleotides read TGTGCCAGCAGTTTTGGGACAGGGGGGTTTAATCAGCCCCAGCATTTT. This chain links TRBV12-3 or TRBV12-4 with TRBJ1-5; TRBD1 aligns across 11 bases. The CDR3 spans 16 residues. Trimming cost V 3 bases and J 4 bases; bases outside gene matches: 5.

The rearrangement uses TRBV12-3 or TRBV12-4 and TRBJ2-7; D perhaps matches TRBD1 (6 bases). This CDR3 has 15 amino acids. V lost 6 bases and J 3 bases, leaving 18 bases between the germline ends. This CDR3 reads CASSAKRDTHYEQYF. The CDR3 DNA reads as TGTGCCAGCAGCGCAAAACGGGACACCCACTACGAGCAGTACTTC.

The chain recombines TRBV4-1 with TRBJ2-1, with 9 nucleotides matching TRBD1. Germline assignment: CDR1 MGHRA and CDR2 YSYEKL. This CDR3 is built from 14 residues. Trimming at V came to 3 bases and at J to 8 bases, leaving 5 bases not matched to a gene. Here the CDR3 DNA reads TGCGCCAGCAGCCAGAGGGGACAGGGTTATGAGCAGTTCTTC. Its translation: CASSQRGQGYEQFF.